This T cell receptor beta chain was captured by sequencing in a study of T-cell memory formation after mild COVID-19. MiXCR, run by TCRdb on the 5' RACE reads, gives a single entry per CDR3 protein. The sample gives a few hundred thousand distinct CDR3 sequences, about a fifth of which show up once; 8.4% is in the top ten. Concerning this clonotype: Its antigen is currently unknown.

V lost 6 bases to trimming and J lost 8 bases, with 16 bases between them. The CDR3 extends over 13 amino acids. The germline V gene encodes CDR1 LNHDA and CDR2 SQIVND (reference sequence). Study-wide findings and caveats: Confirmation was lacking for SARS-CoV-2 specificity of second-wave clones that peaked on day 37. Of the contracting clones, CD4+ ones lay mainly in CM and EM, and CD8+ ones in EMRA.

The chain uses TRBV19 and TRBJ1-2, with D possibly matching TRBD1 (5 bases). Sequencing input: PBMCs or a T cell subset sorted from them (not recorded which). The source is an adult woman who had mild COVID-19 (a few samples of this study predate the infection). Cell type and time point are not known. The CDR3 nucleotides are TGTGCCAGTAGCAGGGTGCAGGGAAAAGGCTACACCTTC. It translates to CASSRVQGKGYTF.